Below, 28 T cell receptor beta chains from the same sample are listed, as sequenced in a study of blood T cell repertoires in COVID-19. Data came from immunoSEQ multiplex PCR; TCRdb stores just in-frame clones and leaves some out. The sample records 97,000 or so clones, more than 85% being singletons. Sequenced sample: peripheral blood. The receptors here all came from a man aged 18-30 years with acute or convalescent COVID-19.

This chain joins TRBV30 and TRBJ1-1; tentatively, D is TRBD1 (5 bases). The germline V and J ends were trimmed by 4 bases and 3 bases, with 12 bases remaining between them. The CDR3 has 13 amino acids. Germline V gene data show CDR1 as GTSNPN and CDR2 as SVGIG (reference sequence). CDR3 sequence reads: CAWNGGGDTEAFF. The CDR3, as DNA: TGTGCCTGGAATGGAGGAGGGGACACTGAAGCTTTCTTT.

The chain is built from TRBV20-1 and TRBJ2-1; D unclear. Germline CDR1 and CDR2: DFQATT and SNEGSKA (reference sequence). V was shortened by 0 bases and J by 9 bases, with 3 bases between the two germline ends. CDR3 length: 10 amino acids. CDR3 coding DNA: TGCAGTGCTAGAGATCGTGAGCAGTTCTTC. This gives the protein CSARDREQFF.

The chain is built from TRBV2 and TRBJ2-1, with 12 bases lining up with TRBD2. After removal of 4 bases from V and 8 bases from J, the junction contained 18 bases not matched to a gene. This CDR3 is 19 amino acids long. The germline gives CDR1 SNHLY, CDR2 FYNNEI. The CDR3 sequence: CASSGLWLAGGAYRDEQFF. The CDR3 region has the DNA TGTGCCAGCAGTGGCCTGTGGCTAGCGGGAGGGGCTTATAGGGATGAGCAGTTCTTC.

The rearrangement uses TRBV7-9 and TRBJ1-1; 8 bases are a match to TRBD1. This CDR3 is built from 15 residues. J lost 2 bases, V lost 5 bases, and 7 bases had no gene match. Germline CDR1 SEHNR, CDR2 FQNEAQ (reference sequence). The CDR3 nucleotides read TGTGCCAGCAGCCCTAGGGACAGGATAAACACTGAAGCTTTCTTT. It is translated as CASSPRDRINTEAFF.

The rearrangement links TRBV18 to TRBJ1-1; TRBD1 is a possible D gene (6 bases). The CDR3 is 14 residues long. Germline loops: CDR1 KGHSH, CDR2 LQKENI. Between the trimmed V and J ends, which lost 4 bases and 0 bases, there was a span of 9 bases. In DNA form, the CDR3 reads TGTGCCAGCTCACGCGGACAGCTGAACACTGAAGCTTTCTTT. This translates into CASSRGQLNTEAFF.

V usage is TRBV2 and J usage is TRBJ1-5, with 8 bases aligning to TRBD1. Trimming at V came to 4 bases and at J to 0 bases, leaving 11 bases not matched to a gene. The V gene's germline CDR1 is SNHLY and CDR2 FYNNEI. The CDR3 has 18 residues. The CDR3 DNA reads TGTGCCAGCAGTGGAGAAATGACAGGGGACCTTAGCAATCAGCCCCAGCATTTT. Translation gives CASSGEMTGDLSNQPQHF.

This chain uses TRBV6-5 with TRBJ1-1; possibly TRBD1 for D (6 bases). CDR3 length: 14 amino acids. CDR1 and CDR2 from the germline V gene are MNHEY and SVGAGI. Trimming took off 5 bases at V and 5 bases at J, with 15 bases between the two ends. The chain's CDR3 is CASSNDRTRTEAFF. Written as DNA, the CDR3 is TGTGCCAGCAGTAACGACAGGACGAGAACTGAAGCTTTCTTT.

This chain uses TRBV6-5 with TRBJ1-2; TRBD1 might be the D (6 bases). CDR1 is MNHEY and CDR2 is SVGAGI in the germline V gene. The ends were cut back, 6 bases at V and 3 bases at J, with 11 bases in the middle. CDR3 size: 13 residues. CDR3 sequence (DNA): TGTGCCAGCAGACCCACAGGGCACTATGGCTACACCTTC. Amino acids: CASRPTGHYGYTF.

This clone showed up just a few times. The chain links TRBV11-3 to TRBJ2-1; 11 positions match TRBD2. V lost 5 bases, J lost 10 bases, and 10 bases stayed unmatched. Germline V gives CDR1 SGHNT, CDR2 YENEEA. CDR3 length: 15 residues. CDR3 region: CASSPSLAGVEEQFF. Here the CDR3 DNA reads TGTGCCAGCAGCCCCTCACTAGCGGGGGTAGAGGAGCAGTTCTTC. The variable domain in full, with the rest retrieved from reference TRBV11-3 and TRBJ2-1, is EAGVVQSPRYKIIEKKQPVAFWCNPISGHNTLYWYLQNLGQGPELLIRYENEEAVDDSQLPKDRFSAERLKGVDSTLKIQPAELGDSAVYLCASSPSLAGVEEQFFGPGTRLTVL.

CDR3 protein: CASSPGGERNTIYF. The DNA of the CDR3 is TGTGCCAGCAGTCCAGGGGGCGAGAGAAACACCATATATTTT. This chain connects TRBV6-5 to TRBJ1-3, with TRBD1 matching 8 bases. Germline V lookup: CDR1 MNHEY, CDR2 SVGAGI. This CDR3 comprises 14 residues. Trimming took 5 bases from V and 5 from J; bases not matched to a gene: 5.

The chain has TRBV27 and TRBJ1-1; a weak D match, TRBD1 (6 bases). The CDR3 is 15 residues long. V lost 6 bases and J 4 bases, leaving 18 bases between the germline ends. Germline CDR1 MNHEY, CDR2 SMNVEV (reference sequence). CDR3: CASRPRAGEGTEAFF. CDR3 nucleotides: TGTGCCAGCAGGCCCCGGGCAGGGGAAGGCACTGAAGCTTTCTTT.

The V call is TRBV27, the J call TRBJ2-2; maybe TRBD2 (6 bases). Between the trimmed V and J ends, which lost 2 bases and 0 bases, there was a span of 10 bases. Per germline, CDR1 MNHEY and CDR2 SMNVEV (reference sequence). This CDR3 comprises 16 residues. CDR3 coding DNA: TGTGCCAGCAGTTTAATGAGACTAGCGAACACCGGGGAGCTGTTTTTT. Translation gives CASSLMRLANTGELFF.

The rearrangement uses TRBV7-7 and TRBJ1-2; 12 bases line up with TRBD1. The CDR3 runs to 17 residues. Germline lookup yields CDR1 SSHAT and CDR2 FNYEAQ (reference sequence). After removal of 8 bases from V and 9 bases from J, the junction contained 19 bases not matched to a gene. CDR3 nucleotide sequence: TGTGCCAGCGAGACATTGTGTTGGGACAGGGGGCGAGTCAGCTACACCTTC. Amino acid sequence: CASETLCWDRGRVSYTF.

This sequence joins TRBV5-1 and TRBJ1-1; maybe TRBD1 (5 bases). Trimming shortened V by 2 bases and J by 6 bases, and 8 bases separated the two germline ends. The CDR3 covers 12 residues. Per the germline V gene, CDR1 is SGHRS and CDR2 is YFSETQ. The CDR3 here is CASSLPGAEAFF. The CDR3 DNA reads TGCGCCAGCAGCTTACCGGGGGCTGAAGCTTTCTTT.

The chain recombines TRBV18 with TRBJ1-5; D is unclear. The germline gives CDR1 KGHSH, CDR2 LQKENI. The CDR3 extends over 13 amino acids. V lost 4 bases, J lost 4 bases, and 8 bases lay in between. The CDR3: CASSQEENQPQHF. CDR3 DNA: TGTGCCAGCTCACAGGAGGAAAATCAGCCCCAGCATTTT.

The rearrangement joins TRBV7-8 to TRBJ1-2, with D tentatively TRBD1 (6 bases). Germline loops: CDR1 SGHVS, CDR2 FQNEAQ. The CDR3 is 15 residues long. V gave up 0 bases and J gave up 4 bases, with 12 bases separating them. CDR3 DNA: TGTGCCAGCAGCTTAGCGGTAGGGGGATTCTATGGCTACACCTTC. It translates to CASSLAVGGFYGYTF. Filled out from reference TRBV7-8 and TRBJ1-2, the complete variable domain reads GAGVSQSPRYKVAKRGQDVALRCDPISGHVSLFWYQQALGQGPEFLTYFQNEAQLDKSGLPSDRFFAERPEGSVSTLKIQRTQQEDSAVYLCASSLAVGGFYGYTFGSGTRLTVV.

The V call is TRBV12-5, the J call TRBJ2-3, with TRBD2 matching 8 bases. CDR3 length: 16 residues. Germline V gene lookup returns CDR1 LGHNT and CDR2 FRNRAP. The V segment lost 0 bases and the J segment 0 bases; nucleotides outside the gene matches: 2. The CDR3 coding sequence is TGTGCTAGTGGTTTGGTAACGGGGGGGAGCACAGATACGCAGTATTTT. It codes for CASGLVTGGSTDTQYF.

The chain is built from TRBV14 and TRBJ2-3; TRBD1 agrees at 9 bases. The CDR3 spans 16 residues. V was clipped by 2 bases and J by 3 bases; unmatched bases: 6. From germline, CDR1 is SGHDN and CDR2 FVKESK. The CDR3 nucleotides are TGTGCCAGCAGCCAATGGACAGGGGCTCGGACAGATACGCAGTATTTT. Amino acid sequence: CASSQWTGARTDTQYF.

V gene TRBV29-1 combines with J gene TRBJ1-1, with 9 bases that match TRBD1. The germline CDR1 and CDR2 sequences are SQVTM and ANQGSEA. The CDR3 totals 14 residues. The V and J ends lost 7 bases and 1 base, in that order; junction bases with no gene match: 7. CDR3 amino acids: CSAVRDRANTEAFF. CDR3 sequence (DNA): TGCAGCGCCGTCCGGGACAGGGCGAACACTGAAGCTTTCTTT.

The V and J genes are TRBV11-2 and TRBJ2-1; D is perhaps TRBD2 (6 bases). Germline V gene data show CDR1 as SGHAT and CDR2 as FQNNGV. The V gene lost 4 bases and the J gene lost 3 bases, with 13 bases spanning the gap. The CDR3 runs 15 residues. As DNA, the CDR3 is TGTGCCAGCAGCTCGGAGGGCGGGTTCTACAATGAGCAGTTCTTC. Translating it yields CASSSEGGFYNEQFF.

This clone was picked up one time. This sequence joins TRBV11-2 and TRBJ2-2; 8 nucleotides agree with TRBD1. The CDR3 is made up of 17 amino acids. CDR1 and CDR2 from the germline V gene are SGHAT and FQNNGV. V shed 4 bases and J 1 base; nucleotides not matched to a gene: 8. CDR3 loop: CASSSKDRALNTGELFF. The CDR3, as DNA: TGTGCCAGCAGCTCCAAGGACAGGGCATTGAACACCGGGGAGCTGTTTTTT.

J is TRBJ1-4 and V is TRBV27, with TRBD1 identical over 9 bases. Germline loops: CDR1 MNHEY, CDR2 SMNVEV (reference sequence). J was trimmed by 8 bases and V by 2 bases; bases with no gene match: 12. The CDR3 consists of 17 residues. CDR3 sequence reads: CASSLTGTGLGGEKLFF. CDR3 nucleotides: TGTGCCAGCAGTTTAACTGGGACAGGGTTGGGTGGAGAAAAACTGTTTTTT.

The chain has TRBV11-2 and TRBJ1-2; D is perhaps TRBD1 (5 bases). Trimming took off 1 base at V and 8 bases at J, with 11 bases between the two ends. This CDR3 region has 13 residues. The germline gives CDR1 SGHAT, CDR2 FQNNGV. The CDR3 coding sequence is TGTGCCAGCAGCTTAGGGGGGAGGGACGGCTACACCTTC. Its translation is CASSLGGRDGYTF.

The CDR3 region has the DNA TGTGCCAGCAGCTTAGGGTGGGGGACAGGGGACACCGGGGAGCTGTTTTTT. Protein: CASSLGWGTGDTGELFF. This chain connects TRBV11-3 to TRBJ2-2, with 10 bases fitting TRBD1. The V gene's germline CDR1 is SGHNT and CDR2 YENEEA. Losses at the gene ends were 1 base for V and 3 bases for J; bases not matched to a gene: 5. The CDR3 is 17 amino acids.

The chain has TRBV7-9 and TRBJ2-7; no clear D gene. Trimming took 4 bases from V and 6 from J, leaving 10 bases between them. CDR1 is SEHNR and CDR2 is FQNEAQ in the germline V gene (reference sequence). There are 12 residues in the CDR3. CDR3 in amino acids: CASSSMGREQYF. The CDR3 nucleotides are TGTGCCAGCAGCTCCATGGGCCGCGAGCAGTACTTC.

The rearrangement links TRBV2 to TRBJ1-1; D is perhaps TRBD1 (5 bases). The CDR3 is 11 residues long. From germline, CDR1 is SNHLY and CDR2 FYNNEI. Trimming took off 9 bases at V and 11 bases at J, with 16 bases between the two ends. Here the CDR3 DNA reads TGTGCCAGTGAGGCGATCAGGGCCGCTTTCTTT. This codes for CASEAIRAAFF.

J is TRBJ2-5 and V is TRBV9; D gene uncertain. The CDR3 has 13 amino acids. Trimming left V 4 bases short and J 5 bases short, with 12 bases between. Germline V gene sequence: CDR1 SGDLS, CDR2 YYNGEE. The CDR3 coding sequence is TGTGCCAGCAGCACCTCTTCTAGTGAGACCCAGTACTTC. Protein product: CASSTSSSETQYF.

The chain is built from TRBV19 and TRBJ2-2; 7 bases map to TRBD2. J was trimmed by 5 bases and V by 3 bases; bases with no gene match: 6. CDR3 length equals 15 residues. Germline CDR1 is LNHDA and CDR2 is SQIVND (reference sequence). The CDR3 sequence: CASSISRGGTGELFF. The CDR3, as DNA: TGTGCCAGTAGTATTTCCCGGGGAGGGACCGGGGAGCTGTTTTTT.